This record looks at one T cell receptor beta chain sequence and its context. This specimen belongs to a study of PD-1 blockade in classical Hodgkin lymphoma. J was trimmed by 3 bases and V by 0 bases; bases with no gene match: 2. The CDR3 extends over 16 amino acids. Germline values: CDR1 SGHRS, CDR2 YFSETQ. Time point specified: cycle 4 day 1 (C4D1), after less than 7 weeks of nivolumab. All patients relapsed after autologous stem cell transplantation, and brentuximab vedotin exposure varied. Here immunoSEQ multiplex PCR was the method, and the copy in TCRdb shows in-frame clones only, minus some. Of some 13,000 clones in the sample, approximately 80% were seen once.

The chain combines TRBV5-1 with TRBJ2-7; 14 nucleotides align to TRBD2. This specimen consisted of peripheral blood mononuclear cells (PBMCs), obtained before the fourth cycle of nivolumab. This sequence was found in a human donor with classical Hodgkin lymphoma. CDR3 bases: TGCGCCAGCAGCTTGGCCGGGACTAGCGGGAGCTACGAGCAGTACTTC. Its protein product is CASSLAGTSGSYEQYF.